Listed below are T cell receptor beta chains from one sample, sequenced in a study of a mutant IDH1 vaccine in newly diagnosed glioma. The data were produced by immunoSEQ multiplex PCR, yet TCRdb's version contains in-frame clones alone and is incomplete. The table lists tens of thousands of clones, approximately 80% of them singletons. The sample was PBMCs, taken from a glioma patient treated with radiotherapy, temozolomide or both. All receptors come from a woman between 40 and 55 years old with glioma. Each CDR3 is given with its conserved first and last residue. The D gene is left open where the match is weak. Some rows have no size entry. The others give once, few or many, or a class for an expanded clone.

D gene: NA
clone size: few
J gene: TRBJ1-1
CDR3 length: 14
V gene: TRBV2
CDR3 protein: CASSRDGGGTEAFF
CDR3 DNA: TGTGCCAGCAGCCGGGACGGAGGGGGCACTGAAGCTTTCTTT

D gene: NA
clone size: NA
J gene: TRBJ2-7
CDR3 length: 14
V gene: TRBV30
CDR3 protein: CAWSVLEGPYEQYF
CDR3 DNA: TGTGCCTGGAGTGTACTTGAGGGGCCCTACGAGCAGTACTTC

D gene: NA
clone size: NA
J gene: TRBJ1-6
CDR3 length: 14
V gene: TRBV14
CDR3 protein: CASSQLQVPSPLHF
CDR3 DNA: TGTGCCAGCAGCCAACTACAGGTTCCTTCACCCCTCCACTTT

D gene: TRBD1
clone size: NA
J gene: TRBJ1-1
CDR3 length: 15
V gene: TRBV27
CDR3 protein: CASSPRGTANTEAFF
CDR3 DNA: TGTGCCAGCAGCCCAAGAGGGACAGCTAACACTGAAGCTTTCTTT

D gene: TRBD1
clone size: NA
J gene: TRBJ1-6
CDR3 length: 14
V gene: TRBV30
CDR3 protein: CAWSVGTGYSPLHF
CDR3 DNA: TGTGCCTGGTCCGTCGGGACAGGGTATTCACCCCTCCACTTT

D gene: NA
clone size: NA
J gene: TRBJ1-1
CDR3 length: 16
V gene: TRBV6-5
CDR3 protein: CASSSSPGRVGTEAFF
CDR3 DNA: TGTGCCAGCAGTTCCAGCCCAGGGAGGGTGGGAACTGAAGCTTTCTTT

D gene: NA
clone size: NA
J gene: TRBJ2-1
CDR3 length: 11
V gene: TRBV29-1
CDR3 protein: CSVEWYNEQFF
CDR3 DNA: TGCAGCGTTGAGTGGTACAATGAGCAGTTCTTC

D gene: NA
clone size: NA
J gene: TRBJ2-5
CDR3 length: 11
V gene: TRBV7-6
CDR3 protein: CASSPKETQYF
CDR3 DNA: TGTGCCAGCAGCCCCAAAGAGACCCAGTACTTC

D gene: NA
clone size: NA
J gene: TRBJ1-1
CDR3 length: 12
V gene: TRBV6-1
CDR3 protein: CASSPPGRDAFF
CDR3 DNA: TGTGCCAGCAGTCCCCCAGGGAGAGATGCTTTCTTT

D gene: NA
clone size: NA
J gene: TRBJ2-6
CDR3 length: 13
V gene: TRBV30
CDR3 protein: CAWSVSGANVLTF
CDR3 DNA: TGTGCCTGGAGTGTGTCGGGGGCCAACGTCCTGACTTTC

D gene: TRBD1
clone size: NA
J gene: TRBJ2-1
CDR3 length: 15
V gene: TRBV6-5
CDR3 protein: CASRATGGAYNEQFF
CDR3 DNA: TGTGCCAGCAGGGCAACAGGGGGCGCTTACAATGAGCAGTTCTTC

D gene: NA
clone size: NA
J gene: TRBJ1-2
CDR3 length: 13
V gene: TRBV5-1
CDR3 protein: CASSLWRNYGYTF
CDR3 DNA: TGCGCCAGCAGCTTGTGGCGGAACTATGGCTACACCTTC

D gene: TRBD2
clone size: NA
J gene: TRBJ2-7
CDR3 length: 15
V gene: TRBV5-6
CDR3 protein: CASIERGGGPYEQYF
CDR3 DNA: TGTGCCAGCATCGAACGAGGCGGGGGGCCCTACGAGCAGTACTTC

D gene: NA
clone size: NA
J gene: TRBJ2-5
CDR3 length: 12
V gene: TRBV30
CDR3 protein: CAGELRAETQYF
CDR3 DNA: TGTGCCGGAGAACTCAGGGCAGAGACCCAGTACTTC

D gene: NA
clone size: NA
J gene: TRBJ2-7
CDR3 length: 13
V gene: TRBV5-4
CDR3 protein: CASSLGAEREQYF
CDR3 DNA: TGTGCCAGCAGCTTGGGGGCTGAACGCGAGCAGTACTTC

D gene: NA
clone size: NA
J gene: TRBJ1-4
CDR3 length: 16
V gene: TRBV2
CDR3 protein: CASKIITLATNEKLFF
CDR3 DNA: TGTGCCAGCAAAATAATAACCCTTGCAACTAATGAAAAACTGTTTTTT

D gene: NA
clone size: NA
J gene: TRBJ1-1
CDR3 length: 15
V gene: TRBV7-2
CDR3 protein: CASSPIQGPGTEAFF
CDR3 DNA: TGTGCCAGCAGCCCGATACAGGGACCGGGAACTGAAGCTTTCTTT

D gene: TRBD1
clone size: NA
J gene: TRBJ2-3
CDR3 length: 16
V gene: TRBV4-3
CDR3 protein: CASRGPGQGATDTQYF
CDR3 DNA: TGCGCCAGCAGGGGGCCGGGACAGGGGGCAACAGATACGCAGTATTTT

D gene: NA
clone size: NA
J gene: TRBJ2-7
CDR3 length: 11
V gene: TRBV5-8
CDR3 protein: CASSLLGEQYF
CDR3 DNA: TGTGCCAGCAGCTTGTTGGGGGAGCAGTACTTC

D gene: NA
clone size: NA
J gene: TRBJ1-5
CDR3 length: 15
V gene: TRBV5-5
CDR3 protein: CASSLEGGGNQPQHF
CDR3 DNA: TGTGCCAGCAGCTTGGAGGGAGGCGGTAATCAGCCCCAGCATTTT

D gene: TRBD1
clone size: NA
J gene: TRBJ2-5
CDR3 length: 15
V gene: TRBV6-1
CDR3 protein: CASSEAVRGQETQYF
CDR3 DNA: TGTGCCAGCAGTGAAGCGGTCAGGGGGCAAGAGACCCAGTACTTC

D gene: NA
clone size: NA
J gene: TRBJ1-2
CDR3 length: 15
V gene: TRBV28
CDR3 protein: CASSPHGGVVYGYTF
CDR3 DNA: TGTGCCAGCAGTCCCCATGGAGGGGTGGTTTATGGCTACACCTTC

D gene: TRBD1
clone size: NA
J gene: TRBJ2-3
CDR3 length: 14
V gene: TRBV4-3
CDR3 protein: CASSLGQGAATQYF
CDR3 DNA: TGCGCCAGCAGCCTGGGACAGGGGGCGGCTACGCAGTATTTT

D gene: TRBD2
clone size: NA
J gene: TRBJ2-1
CDR3 length: 16
V gene: TRBV4-1
CDR3 protein: CASSHAGTRGDTEQFF
CDR3 DNA: TGCGCCAGCAGCCACGCCGGGACTAGAGGGGACACTGAGCAGTTCTTC

D gene: NA
clone size: few
J gene: TRBJ1-1
CDR3 length: 15
V gene: TRBV4-3
CDR3 protein: CASSQDYGRVTEAFF
CDR3 DNA: TGCGCCAGCAGCCAAGATTACGGCCGGGTCACTGAAGCTTTCTTT

D gene: NA
clone size: NA
J gene: TRBJ2-6
CDR3 length: 16
V gene: TRBV15
CDR3 protein: CATSRVGGSGANVLTF
CDR3 DNA: TGTGCCACCAGCAGAGTAGGGGGCTCTGGGGCCAACGTCCTGACTTTC

D gene: NA
clone size: NA
J gene: TRBJ2-3
CDR3 length: 15
V gene: TRBV5-1
CDR3 protein: CASSFYRDGTDTQYF
CDR3 DNA: TGCGCCAGCAGCTTCTACAGGGATGGCACAGATACGCAGTATTTT

D gene: TRBD1
clone size: NA
J gene: TRBJ1-2
CDR3 length: 14
V gene: TRBV7-9
CDR3 protein: CASSLVQGATGYTF
CDR3 DNA: TGTGCCAGCAGCTTAGTACAGGGGGCCACTGGCTACACCTTC

D gene: NA
clone size: NA
J gene: TRBJ1-5
CDR3 length: 18
V gene: TRBV21-1
CDR3 protein: CASSDPGWDRGPNQPQHF
CDR3 DNA: TGTGCCAGCAGCGACCCTGGGTGGGACAGGGGTCCCAATCAGCCCCAGCATTTT

D gene: NA
clone size: NA
J gene: TRBJ2-3
CDR3 length: 15
V gene: TRBV19
CDR3 protein: CASRISGTSTDTQYF
CDR3 DNA: TGTGCCAGTAGGATTAGCGGAACTAGCACAGATACGCAGTATTTT

D gene: NA
clone size: NA
J gene: TRBJ1-1
CDR3 length: 13
V gene: TRBV5-1
CDR3 protein: CASSLSQYSRAFF
CDR3 DNA: TGCGCCAGCAGCTTGTCCCAGTACTCTCGAGCTTTCTTT

D gene: NA
clone size: once
J gene: TRBJ2-3
CDR3 length: 14
V gene: TRBV7-9
CDR3 protein: CASSLDLTTDTQYF
CDR3 DNA: TGTGCCAGCAGCCTAGACCTTACCACAGATACGCAGTATTTT

D gene: NA
clone size: NA
J gene: TRBJ2-2
CDR3 length: 12
V gene: TRBV9
CDR3 protein: CASRTDTGELFF
CDR3 DNA: TGTGCCAGCCGTACCGACACCGGGGAGCTGTTTTTT

D gene: TRBD1
clone size: few
J gene: TRBJ1-5
CDR3 length: 15
V gene: TRBV6-5
CDR3 protein: CASRGGTGDNQPQHF
CDR3 DNA: TGTGCCAGCAGAGGAGGGACAGGGGATAATCAGCCCCAGCATTTT

D gene: NA
clone size: NA
J gene: TRBJ1-3
CDR3 length: 12
V gene: TRBV29-1
CDR3 protein: CSVRGVADTIYF
CDR3 DNA: TGCAGCGTTAGAGGGGTTGCGGACACCATATATTTT

D gene: NA
clone size: once
J gene: TRBJ1-4
CDR3 length: 16
V gene: TRBV7-8
CDR3 protein: CASSLSGRGLNEKLFF
CDR3 DNA: TGTGCCAGCAGCTTAAGTGGGAGGGGATTAAATGAAAAACTGTTTTTT

D gene: TRBD2
clone size: NA
J gene: TRBJ2-3
CDR3 length: 16
V gene: TRBV4-3
CDR3 protein: CASSPVGAGPTDTQYF
CDR3 DNA: TGCGCCAGCAGCCCGGTGGGAGCGGGGCCCACAGATACGCAGTATTTT

D gene: TRBD2
clone size: NA
J gene: TRBJ2-7
CDR3 length: 13
V gene: TRBV11-3
CDR3 protein: CASSPLAGGEQYF
CDR3 DNA: TGTGCCAGCAGCCCACTAGCGGGGGGCGAGCAGTACTTC

D gene: NA
clone size: NA
J gene: TRBJ1-2
CDR3 length: 14
V gene: TRBV6-6
CDR3 protein: CASSSRDKAGGYTF
CDR3 DNA: TGTGCCAGCAGTTCCCGGGACAAGGCCGGTGGCTACACCTTC

D gene: NA
clone size: NA
J gene: TRBJ1-6
CDR3 length: 13
V gene: TRBV11-3
CDR3 protein: CASSLEIGSPLHF
CDR3 DNA: TGTGCCAGCAGCTTAGAGATTGGGTCACCCCTCCACTTT

D gene: NA
clone size: NA
J gene: TRBJ2-2
CDR3 length: 14
V gene: TRBV10-2
CDR3 protein: CASSERRGPGELFF
CDR3 DNA: TGCGCCAGCAGTGAGAGGAGGGGGCCCGGGGAGCTGTTTTTT

D gene: NA
clone size: once
J gene: TRBJ1-4
CDR3 length: 12
V gene: TRBV7-9
CDR3 protein: CASRGRDEKLFF
CDR3 DNA: TGTGCCAGCAGAGGGCGGGACGAAAAACTGTTTTTT

D gene: NA
clone size: NA
J gene: TRBJ2-2
CDR3 length: 14
V gene: TRBV7-9
CDR3 protein: CASNYRSNTGELFF
CDR3 DNA: TGTGCCAGCAACTACAGAAGCAACACCGGGGAGCTGTTTTTT

D gene: NA
clone size: NA
J gene: TRBJ1-2
CDR3 length: 12
V gene: TRBV19
CDR3 protein: CASNTGNYGYTF
CDR3 DNA: TGTGCCAGTAATACAGGGAACTATGGCTACACCTTC

D gene: NA
clone size: NA
J gene: TRBJ2-5
CDR3 length: 13
V gene: TRBV5-1
CDR3 protein: CASSWTPSETQYF
CDR3 DNA: TGCGCCAGCAGCTGGACCCCTTCTGAGACCCAGTACTTC

D gene: NA
clone size: NA
J gene: TRBJ1-1
CDR3 length: 14
V gene: TRBV5-1
CDR3 protein: CASSPYTGNTEAFF
CDR3 DNA: TGCGCCAGCAGCCCCTATACAGGAAACACTGAAGCTTTCTTT

D gene: TRBD2
clone size: NA
J gene: TRBJ2-2
CDR3 length: 15
V gene: TRBV29-1
CDR3 protein: CSVGPGGALSGELFF
CDR3 DNA: TGCAGCGTTGGCCCCGGGGGGGCCCTTTCCGGGGAGCTGTTTTTT

D gene: TRBD1
clone size: NA
J gene: TRBJ1-1
CDR3 length: 13
V gene: TRBV2
CDR3 protein: CARSVQGITEAFF
CDR3 DNA: TGTGCCAGATCAGTACAGGGGATCACTGAAGCTTTCTTT